These 11 T cell receptor beta chains originate from one sample sequenced in a study of T cell changes during pregnancy in multiple sclerosis (dated by TCRdb to between 2017 and 2020). The library relied on the immunoSEQ multiplex PCR assay. TCRdb provides this immuneACCESS table in a form limited to in-frame rearrangements. Some clones are lacking; in checked studies, under half of them reflect an unresolved V gene, and why the rest are absent is not known. The sample table records 30,000 or so clones; roughly nine tenths of these occur just once. Together, the top ten hold less than 0.45% of the sample. Specimen: CD4+ T cells from peripheral blood mononuclear cells, collected in the second trimester of pregnancy. All receptors derive from a female donor in good health, enrolled as a control in a pregnancy study.

This rearrangement joins TRBV21-1 to TRBJ1-2. TRBV21-1 is designated a pseudogene. The CDR3 runs 13 residues. The CDR3 sequence is CASPTLFGGGYTF. CDR3 bases: TGTGCCAGCCCGACCCTTTTCGGGGGTGGCTACACCTTC.

The genes are TRBV6-5 and TRBJ2-1, with TRBD1 matching over 8 bases. V was clipped by 6 bases and J by 8 bases; unmatched bases: 9. The CDR3 runs 14 residues. Per the germline V gene, CDR1 is MNHEY and CDR2 is SVGAGI. Written as DNA, the CDR3 is TGTGCCAGCAGCGAAACGACAGGGGTCGATGAGCAGTTCTTC. It codes for CASSETTGVDEQFF.

The chain is built from TRBV19 and TRBJ1-2; 11 bases fit TRBD1. This CDR3 contains 14 residues. V trimming: 9 bases; J trimming: 8 bases; junction bases outside the gene matches: 11. Germline V gene sequence: CDR1 LNHDA, CDR2 SQIVND (reference sequence). CDR3 DNA: TGTGCCAGCCAAAGGACAGGGGGCGTCTTGGGCTACACCTTC. Its translation: CASQRTGGVLGYTF. Full variable domain (rest looked up from reference TRBV19 and TRBJ1-2): DGGITQSPKYLFRKEGQNVTLSCEQNLNHDAMYWYRQDPGQGLRLIYYSQIVNDFQKGDIAEGYSVSREKKESFPLTVTSAQKNPTAFYLCASQRTGGVLGYTFGSGTRLTVV.

This chain uses TRBV5-6 with TRBJ1-3; tentatively, D is TRBD1 (6 bases). The V and J ends lost 1 base and 4 bases respectively, with 6 bases between them. Germline-derived CDR1 and CDR2 are SGHDT and YYEEEE. This CDR3 has 13 residues. CDR3 sequence (DNA): TGTGCCAGCAGCTTGACAGGGGGAAACACCATATATTTT. This encodes CASSLTGGNTIYF.

The chain links TRBV9 to TRBJ2-3, with D uncertain. Germline V gene lookup returns CDR1 SGDLS and CDR2 YYNGEE. V was cut by 4 bases and J by 1 base, with 13 bases left in between. The CDR3 has 15 amino acids. In DNA, the CDR3 is TGTGCCAGCAGCCCCGCGGCCTATGGCACAGATACGCAGTATTTT. Protein product: CASSPAAYGTDTQYF.

V is TRBV5-8 and J is TRBJ2-4; D might be TRBD2 (5 bases). The V gene's germline CDR1 is SGHTS and CDR2 YDEGEE. CDR3 length equals 16 residues. V was pared by 4 bases and J by 1 base, with 15 bases between. The CDR3 region is CASSGWAGQAKNIQYF. The CDR3 region has the DNA TGTGCCAGCAGCGGCTGGGCGGGTCAGGCCAAAAACATTCAGTACTTC. The full variable domain, its missing parts supplied by reference TRBV5-8 and TRBJ2-4, is EAGVTQSPTHLIKTRGQQATLRCSPISGHTSVYWYQQALGLGLQFLLWYDEGEERNRGNFPPRFSGRQFPNYSSELNVNALELEDSALYLCASSGWAGQAKNIQYFGAGTRLSVL.

In its sample, this clone was seen once. DNA for the CDR3: TGTGCCAGCAGCTTAAACAGGGTGAACACTGAAGCTTTCTTT. It is translated as CASSLNRVNTEAFF. The chain recombines TRBV11-2 with TRBJ1-1, with TRBD1 as a possible D gene (6 bases). The CDR3 runs 14 residues. The V gene's germline CDR1 is SGHAT and CDR2 FQNNGV. V shed 2 bases and J shed 0 bases, with 7 bases lying between them.

The chain couples TRBV21-1 to TRBJ2-1; the table's D call TRBD2 went unverified against the DNA. TRBV21-1 is a pseudogene segment. CDR3 length: 15 residues. The CDR3 spells CASSGEIRSYNEQFF. The CDR3 bases are TGTGCCAGCAGCGGGGAGATTAGGTCCTACAATGAGCAGTTCTTC.

The chain joins TRBV18 to TRBJ2-7; TRBD2 agrees at 7 bases. The germline V gene encodes CDR1 KGHSH and CDR2 LQKENI. V trimming: 3 bases; J trimming: 5 bases; junction bases outside the gene matches: 10. The CDR3 has 15 residues. CDR3 in amino acids: CASSPLAGVVDEQYF. The CDR3 nucleotides read TGTGCCAGCTCACCTCTTGCGGGGGTAGTCGACGAGCAGTACTTC.

V and J are TRBV29-1 and TRBJ1-4, with 9 bases aligning to TRBD1. The CDR3 runs to 14 residues. With V trimmed by 4 bases and J by 12 bases, 12 bases remained unmatched. CDR1 is SQVTM and CDR2 is ANQGSEA in the germline V gene. CDR3 bases: TGCAGCGTTGGCCCTACACAGGGGGCTAGTGAACTGTTTTTT. Its translation is CSVGPTQGASELFF.

V usage is TRBV5-6 and J usage is TRBJ1-2; D remains ambiguous. The length of the CDR3 is 14 residues. Germline CDR1 and CDR2: SGHDT and YYEEEE. The V end was cut by 0 bases, the J end by 7 bases, with 13 bases between. CDR3 region: CASSLVQTGGGYTF. CDR3 nucleotide sequence: TGTGCCAGCAGCTTGGTCCAAACGGGTGGTGGCTACACCTTC.